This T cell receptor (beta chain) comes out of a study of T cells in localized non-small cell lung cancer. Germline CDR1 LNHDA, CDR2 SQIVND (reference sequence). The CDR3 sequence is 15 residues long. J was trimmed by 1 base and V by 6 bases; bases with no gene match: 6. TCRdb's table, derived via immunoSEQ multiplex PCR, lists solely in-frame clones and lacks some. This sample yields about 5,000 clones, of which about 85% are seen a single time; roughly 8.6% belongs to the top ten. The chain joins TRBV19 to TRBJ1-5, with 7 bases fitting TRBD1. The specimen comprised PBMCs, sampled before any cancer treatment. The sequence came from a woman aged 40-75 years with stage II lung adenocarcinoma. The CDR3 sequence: CASRSEGASNQPQHF. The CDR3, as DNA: TGTGCCAGTAGGTCCGAGGGGGCCAGCAATCAGCCCCAGCATTTT. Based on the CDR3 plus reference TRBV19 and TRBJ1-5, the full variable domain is DGGITQSPKYLFRKEGQNVTLSCEQNLNHDAMYWYRQDPGQGLRLIYYSQIVNDFQKGDIAEGYSVSREKKESFPLTVTSAQKNPTAFYLCASRSEGASNQPQHFGDGTRLSIL.